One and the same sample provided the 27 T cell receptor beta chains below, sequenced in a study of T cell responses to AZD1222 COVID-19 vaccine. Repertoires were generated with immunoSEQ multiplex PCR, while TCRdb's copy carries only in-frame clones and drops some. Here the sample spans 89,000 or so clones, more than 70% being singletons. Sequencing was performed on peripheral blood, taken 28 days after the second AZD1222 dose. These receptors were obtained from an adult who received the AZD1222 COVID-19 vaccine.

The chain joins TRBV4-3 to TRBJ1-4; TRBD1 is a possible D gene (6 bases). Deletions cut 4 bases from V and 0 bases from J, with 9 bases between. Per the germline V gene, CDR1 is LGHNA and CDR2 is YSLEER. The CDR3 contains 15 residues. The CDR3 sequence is CASSPGHTTNEKLFF. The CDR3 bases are TGCGCCAGCAGCCCGGGACACACAACTAATGAAAAACTGTTTTTT.

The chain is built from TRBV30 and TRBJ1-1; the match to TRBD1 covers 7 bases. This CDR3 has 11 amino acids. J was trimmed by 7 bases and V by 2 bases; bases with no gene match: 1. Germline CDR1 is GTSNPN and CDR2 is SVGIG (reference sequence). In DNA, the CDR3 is TGTGCCTGGAGTTGGGACAGTGAAGCTTTCTTT. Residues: CAWSWDSEAFF.

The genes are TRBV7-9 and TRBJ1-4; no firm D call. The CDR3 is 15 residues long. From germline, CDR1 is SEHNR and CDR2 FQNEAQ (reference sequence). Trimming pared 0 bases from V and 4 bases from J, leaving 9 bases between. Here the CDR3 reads CASSLAPGINEKLFF. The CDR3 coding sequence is TGTGCCAGCAGCTTAGCCCCTGGGATTAATGAAAAACTGTTTTTT.

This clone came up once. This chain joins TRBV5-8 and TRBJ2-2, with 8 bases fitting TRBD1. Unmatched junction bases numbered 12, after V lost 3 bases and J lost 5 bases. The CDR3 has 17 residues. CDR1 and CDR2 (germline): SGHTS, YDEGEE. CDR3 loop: CASSSGADRAMTGELFF. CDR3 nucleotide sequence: TGTGCCAGCAGCTCCGGCGCGGACAGGGCGATGACCGGGGAGCTGTTTTTT.

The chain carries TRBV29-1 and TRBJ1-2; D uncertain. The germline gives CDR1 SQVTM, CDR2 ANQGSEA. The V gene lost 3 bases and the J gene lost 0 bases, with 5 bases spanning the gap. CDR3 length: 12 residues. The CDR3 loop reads CSVDKANYGYTF. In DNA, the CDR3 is TGCAGCGTTGACAAAGCTAACTATGGCTACACCTTC.

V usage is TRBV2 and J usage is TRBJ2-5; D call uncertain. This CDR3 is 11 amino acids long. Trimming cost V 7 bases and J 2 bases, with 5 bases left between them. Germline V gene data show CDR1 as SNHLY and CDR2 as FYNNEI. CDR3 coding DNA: TGTGCCAGCATACGACAAGAGACCCAGTACTTC. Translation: CASIRQETQYF.

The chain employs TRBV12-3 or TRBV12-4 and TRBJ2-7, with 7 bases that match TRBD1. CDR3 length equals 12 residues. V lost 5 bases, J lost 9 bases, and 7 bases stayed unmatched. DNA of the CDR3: TGTGCCAGCAGTCCGACAGGGATTGGGCAGTACTTC. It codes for CASSPTGIGQYF.

CDR3 nucleotide sequence: TGTGCCAGCAAGGCAGGACCCGTCACAGATACGCAGTATTTT. Protein sequence: CASKAGPVTDTQYF. This chain uses TRBV2 with TRBJ2-3; no reliable D call. V was clipped by 7 bases and J by 2 bases, with 13 bases between them. The CDR3 is 14 residues long. The germline CDR1 and CDR2 sequences are SNHLY and FYNNEI.

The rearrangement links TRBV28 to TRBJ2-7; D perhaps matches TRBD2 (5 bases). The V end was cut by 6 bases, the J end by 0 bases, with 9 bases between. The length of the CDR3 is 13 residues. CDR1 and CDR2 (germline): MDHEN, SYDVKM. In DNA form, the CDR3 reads TGTGCCAGCAGCCCCGGGGTCTCCTACGAGCAGTACTTC. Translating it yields CASSPGVSYEQYF.

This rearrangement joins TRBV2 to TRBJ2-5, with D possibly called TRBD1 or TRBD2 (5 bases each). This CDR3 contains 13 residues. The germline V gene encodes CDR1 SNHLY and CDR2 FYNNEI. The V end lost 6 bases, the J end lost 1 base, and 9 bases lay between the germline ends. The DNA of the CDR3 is TGTGCCAGCAGGGGGGTTTCCCAAGAGACCCAGTACTTC. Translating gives CASRGVSQETQYF. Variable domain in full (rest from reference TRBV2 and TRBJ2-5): EPEVTQTPSHQVTQMGQEVILRCVPISNHLYFYWYRQILGQKVEFLVSFYNNEISEKSEIFDDQFSVERPDGSNFTLKIRSTKLEDSAMYFCASRGVSQETQYFGPGTRLLVL.

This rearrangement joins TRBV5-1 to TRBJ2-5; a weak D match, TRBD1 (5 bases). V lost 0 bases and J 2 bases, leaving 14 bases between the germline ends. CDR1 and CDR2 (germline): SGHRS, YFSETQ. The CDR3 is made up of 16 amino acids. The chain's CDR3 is CASSLGGRQLQETQYF. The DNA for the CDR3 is TGCGCCAGCAGCTTGGGAGGTAGACAGTTACAAGAGACCCAGTACTTC.

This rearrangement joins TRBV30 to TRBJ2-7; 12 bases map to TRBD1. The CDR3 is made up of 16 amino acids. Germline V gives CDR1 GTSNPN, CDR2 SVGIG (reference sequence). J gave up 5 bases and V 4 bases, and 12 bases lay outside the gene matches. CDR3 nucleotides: TGTGCCTGGACCCGAGGGACAGGGGGCGCCCTGGACGAGCAGTACTTC. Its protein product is CAWTRGTGGALDEQYF.

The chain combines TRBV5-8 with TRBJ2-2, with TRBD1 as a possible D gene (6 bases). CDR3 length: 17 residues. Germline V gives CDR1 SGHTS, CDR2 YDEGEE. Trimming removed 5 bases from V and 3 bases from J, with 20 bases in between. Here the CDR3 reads CASSKLLRAGDTGELFF. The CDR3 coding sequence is TGTGCCAGCAGTAAACTATTACGGGCAGGGGACACCGGGGAGCTGTTTTTT.

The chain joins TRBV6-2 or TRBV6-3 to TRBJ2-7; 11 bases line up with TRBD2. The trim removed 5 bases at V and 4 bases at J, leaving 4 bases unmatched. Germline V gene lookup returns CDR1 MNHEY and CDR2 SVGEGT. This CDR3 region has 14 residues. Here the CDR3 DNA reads TGTGCCAGCAGTCTGTTAGCGGGAGGGTACGAGCAGTACTTC. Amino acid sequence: CASSLLAGGYEQYF.

The CDR3 coding sequence is TGTGCCAGTAGTCCATGGACAGGGGGCTGGGAGCAGTACTTC. It is translated as CASSPWTGGWEQYF. V is TRBV19 and J is TRBJ2-7, with 11 bases lining up with TRBD1. The CDR3 has 14 amino acids. V gave up 5 bases and J gave up 7 bases; unmatched junction bases: 7. Germline V lookup: CDR1 LNHDA, CDR2 SQIVND (reference sequence).

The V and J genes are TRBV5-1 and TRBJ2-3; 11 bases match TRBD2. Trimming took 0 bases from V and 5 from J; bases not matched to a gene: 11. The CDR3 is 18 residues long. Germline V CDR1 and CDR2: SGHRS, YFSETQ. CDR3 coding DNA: TGCGCCAGCAGCTTGGGACTAGCGGGGCCCCTTGGAGGAGATACGCAGTATTTT. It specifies CASSLGLAGPLGGDTQYF.

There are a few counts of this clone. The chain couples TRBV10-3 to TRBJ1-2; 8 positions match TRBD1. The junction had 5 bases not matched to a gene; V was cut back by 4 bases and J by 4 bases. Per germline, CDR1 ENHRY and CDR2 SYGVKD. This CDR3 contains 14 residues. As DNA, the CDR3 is TGTGCCATCAGTGGATCAGGACAGGGCTATGGCTACACCTTC. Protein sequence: CAISGSGQGYGYTF.

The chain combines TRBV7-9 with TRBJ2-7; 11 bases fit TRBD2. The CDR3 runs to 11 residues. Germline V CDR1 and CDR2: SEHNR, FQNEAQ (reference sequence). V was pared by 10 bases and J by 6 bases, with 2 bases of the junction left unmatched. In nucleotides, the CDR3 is TGTGCCACCGGGACTAGCGGCGAGCAGTACTTC. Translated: CATGTSGEQYF.

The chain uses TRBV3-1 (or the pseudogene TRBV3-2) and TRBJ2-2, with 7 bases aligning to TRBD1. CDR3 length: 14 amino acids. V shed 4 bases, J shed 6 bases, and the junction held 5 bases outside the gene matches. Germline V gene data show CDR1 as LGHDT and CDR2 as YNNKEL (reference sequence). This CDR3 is CASSLPDRAGELFF. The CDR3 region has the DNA TGTGCCAGCAGCCTCCCCGACAGGGCCGGGGAGCTGTTTTTT.

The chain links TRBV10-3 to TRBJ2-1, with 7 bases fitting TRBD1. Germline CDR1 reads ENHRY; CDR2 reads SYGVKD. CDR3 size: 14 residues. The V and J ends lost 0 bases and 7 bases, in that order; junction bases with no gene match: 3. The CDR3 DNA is TGTGCCATCAGTGAGTCAGGGGGCGGGAATGAGCAGTTCTTC. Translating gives CAISESGGGNEQFF.

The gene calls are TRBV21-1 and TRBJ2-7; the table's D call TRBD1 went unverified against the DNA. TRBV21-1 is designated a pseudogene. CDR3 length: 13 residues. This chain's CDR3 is CASSHTESYEQYF. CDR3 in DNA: TGTGCCAGCAGTCATACAGAGTCCTACGAGCAGTACTTC.

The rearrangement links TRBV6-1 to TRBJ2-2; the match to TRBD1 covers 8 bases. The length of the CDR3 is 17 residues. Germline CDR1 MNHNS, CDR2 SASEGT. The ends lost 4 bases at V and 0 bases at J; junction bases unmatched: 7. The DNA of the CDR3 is TGTGCCAGCAGTGCGACAACAGGGGGGCCGAACACCGGGGAGCTGTTTTTT. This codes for CASSATTGGPNTGELFF.

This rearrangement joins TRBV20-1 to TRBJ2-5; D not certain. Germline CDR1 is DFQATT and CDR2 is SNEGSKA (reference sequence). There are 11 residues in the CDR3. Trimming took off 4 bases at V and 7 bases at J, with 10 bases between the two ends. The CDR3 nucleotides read TGCAGTGCTACTCGTTTTGGGACCCAGTACTTC. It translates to CSATRFGTQYF.

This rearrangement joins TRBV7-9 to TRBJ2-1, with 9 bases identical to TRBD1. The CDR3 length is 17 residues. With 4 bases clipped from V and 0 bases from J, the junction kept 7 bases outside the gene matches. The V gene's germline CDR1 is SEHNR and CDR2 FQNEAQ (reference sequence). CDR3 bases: TGTGCCAGCAGCTCCCCCCCGGGACAGGGCTCCTACAATGAGCAGTTCTTC. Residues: CASSSPPGQGSYNEQFF.

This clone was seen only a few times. In nucleotides, the CDR3 is TGCGCCAGCAGCCAAGGAACACCCGGGACAGTTGGAAACACCATATATTTT. Encoded protein: CASSQGTPGTVGNTIYF. The chain employs TRBV4-1 and TRBJ1-3; 7 nucleotides line up with TRBD1. Unmatched junction bases numbered 9, after V lost 1 base and J lost 3 bases. The CDR3 covers 17 residues. The germline V gene has CDR1 MGHRA and CDR2 YSYEKL.

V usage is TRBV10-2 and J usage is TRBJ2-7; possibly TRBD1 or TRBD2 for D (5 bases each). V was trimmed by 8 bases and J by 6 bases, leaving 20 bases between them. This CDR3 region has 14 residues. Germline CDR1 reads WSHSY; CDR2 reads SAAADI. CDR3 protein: CASSGPSLLSEQYF. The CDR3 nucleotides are TGCGCCAGCTCGGGGCCCTCCCTTCTTTCCGAGCAGTACTTC.

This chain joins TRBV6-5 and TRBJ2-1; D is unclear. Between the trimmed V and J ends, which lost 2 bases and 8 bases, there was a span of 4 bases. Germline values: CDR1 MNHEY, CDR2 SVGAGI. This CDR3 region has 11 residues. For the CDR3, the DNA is TGTGCCAGCAGTTACGTCGATGAGCAGTTCTTC. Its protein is CASSYVDEQFF.